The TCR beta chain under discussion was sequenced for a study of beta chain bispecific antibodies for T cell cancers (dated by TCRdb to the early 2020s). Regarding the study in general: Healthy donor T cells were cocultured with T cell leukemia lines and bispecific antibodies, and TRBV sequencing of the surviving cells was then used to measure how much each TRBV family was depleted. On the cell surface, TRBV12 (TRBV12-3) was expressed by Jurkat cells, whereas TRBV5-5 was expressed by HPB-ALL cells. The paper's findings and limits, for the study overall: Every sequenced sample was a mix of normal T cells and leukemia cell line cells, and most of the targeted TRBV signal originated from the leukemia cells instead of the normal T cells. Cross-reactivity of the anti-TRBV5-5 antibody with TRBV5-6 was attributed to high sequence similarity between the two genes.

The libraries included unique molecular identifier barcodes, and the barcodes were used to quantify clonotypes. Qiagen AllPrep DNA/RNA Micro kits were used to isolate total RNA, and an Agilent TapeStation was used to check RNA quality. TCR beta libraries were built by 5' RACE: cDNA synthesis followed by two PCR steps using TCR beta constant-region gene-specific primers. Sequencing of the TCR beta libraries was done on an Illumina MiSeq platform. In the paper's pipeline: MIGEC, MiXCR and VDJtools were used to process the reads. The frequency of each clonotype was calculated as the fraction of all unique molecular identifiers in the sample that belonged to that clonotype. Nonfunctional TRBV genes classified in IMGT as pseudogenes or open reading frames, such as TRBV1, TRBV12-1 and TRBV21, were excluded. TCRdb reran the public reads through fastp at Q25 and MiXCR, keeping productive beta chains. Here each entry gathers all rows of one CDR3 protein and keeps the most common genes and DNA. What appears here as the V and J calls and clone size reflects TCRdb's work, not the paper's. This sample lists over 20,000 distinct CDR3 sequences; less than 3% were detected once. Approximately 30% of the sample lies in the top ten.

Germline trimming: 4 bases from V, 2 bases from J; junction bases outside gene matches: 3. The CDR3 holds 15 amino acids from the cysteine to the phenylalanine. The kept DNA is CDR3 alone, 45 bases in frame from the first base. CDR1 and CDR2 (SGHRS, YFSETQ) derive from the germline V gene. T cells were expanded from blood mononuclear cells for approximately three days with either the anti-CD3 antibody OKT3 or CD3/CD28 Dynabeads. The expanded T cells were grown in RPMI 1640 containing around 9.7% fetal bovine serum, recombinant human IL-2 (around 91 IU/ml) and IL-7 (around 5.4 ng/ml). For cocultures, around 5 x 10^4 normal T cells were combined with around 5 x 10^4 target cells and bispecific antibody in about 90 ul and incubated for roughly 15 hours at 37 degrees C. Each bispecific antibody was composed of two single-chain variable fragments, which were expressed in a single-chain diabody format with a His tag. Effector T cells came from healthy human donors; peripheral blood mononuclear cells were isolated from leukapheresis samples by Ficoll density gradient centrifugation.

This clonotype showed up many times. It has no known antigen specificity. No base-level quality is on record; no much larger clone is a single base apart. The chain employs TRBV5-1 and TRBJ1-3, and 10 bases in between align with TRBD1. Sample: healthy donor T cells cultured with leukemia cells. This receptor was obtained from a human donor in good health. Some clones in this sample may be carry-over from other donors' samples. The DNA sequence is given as TGCGCCAGCAGCACCGACAGGGGGCCTGGAAACACCATATATTTT. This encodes CASSTDRGPGNTIYF.